Below, 20 T cell receptor beta chains from the same sample are listed, as sequenced in a study of T cells expressing NK-cell markers. TCRdb reprocessed the 5' RACE reads and reports one entry per CDR3 protein, with no DNA. This sample's table has some 600,000 distinct CDR3 sequences. Sequenced sample: blood T cells: a sorted CD56 or NKG2C T cell subset, CD4+ or CD8+ T cells, or bulk PBMC T cells (not recorded which). The receptors shown here come from a young man in good health.

J is TRBJ2-3 and V is TRBV6-5; TCRdb outputs TRBD1, but without DNA this stays unchecked. CDR3 size: 16 residues. Germline V gene sequence: CDR1 MNHEY, CDR2 SVGAGI. Here the CDR3 reads CASSYSAEGATDTQYF.

This sequence joins TRBV6-2 or TRBV6-3 and TRBJ2-3; the D gene TCRdb calls, TRBD1, cannot be checked with no DNA. This CDR3 has 13 amino acids. Germline V gene lookup returns CDR1 MNHEY and CDR2 SVGEGT. CDR3 protein: CASSRDVIYTQYF.

This CDR3 reads CAISEPMMDDTQYF. The chain joins TRBV10-3 to TRBJ2-3. Per the germline V gene, CDR1 is ENHRY and CDR2 is SYGVKD. The CDR3 runs 14 residues.

The CDR3 loop is CASSPVRASQETQYF. The chain employs TRBV18 and TRBJ2-5; with no DNA, the TCRdb D assignment of TRBD1 cannot be verified. This CDR3 is built from 15 residues. The germline V gene has CDR1 KGHSH and CDR2 LQKENI.

This chain joins TRBV2 and TRBJ2-1; there is no DNA to check the TCRdb D call of TRBD2. The CDR3 runs 17 residues. Germline CDR1 reads SNHLY; CDR2 reads FYNNEI. The CDR3 sequence is CASSAGLGTNIDNEQFF.

The chain uses TRBV7-2 and TRBJ2-7; TCRdb picks TRBD1, but there is no DNA to check that call. Germline CDR1 is SGHTA and CDR2 is FQGNSA. The CDR3 spans 14 residues. The CDR3 sequence is CASSATGSSYEQYF.

The chain has TRBV27 and TRBJ2-1; the TCRdb call, TRBD2, lacks DNA for checking. CDR1 MNHEY and CDR2 SMNVEV come from the germline V gene (reference sequence). The CDR3 is 12 residues long. The CDR3 sequence is CATASGNNEQFF.

The chain couples TRBV28 to TRBJ2-3; absent DNA, TCRdb's TRBD1 call cannot be checked. The CDR3 runs 16 residues. CDR1 is MDHEN, CDR2 SYDVKM, per germline. The chain's CDR3 is CASSSTGTGSPDTQYF. The full variable domain, in which reference TRBV28 and TRBJ2-3 provide the parts outside the CDR3, is DVKVTQSSRYLVKRTGEKVFLECVQDMDHENMFWYRQDPGLGLRLIYFSYDVKMKEKGDIPEGYSVSREKKERFSLILESASTNQTSMYLCASSSTGTGSPDTQYFGPGTRLTVL.

The chain carries TRBV25-1 and TRBJ2-1; no DNA is available, so the TRBD2 call from TCRdb remains unchecked. The CDR3 covers 14 residues. Looked up from germline, CDR1 is MGHDK and CDR2 is SYGVNS. CDR3 sequence: CASSVAGVDNEQFF.

This sequence joins TRBV5-1 and TRBJ2-5; TCRdb gives TRBD1 as the D gene, but with no DNA this cannot be confirmed. This CDR3 region has 15 residues. The germline V gene encodes CDR1 SGHRS and CDR2 YFSETQ. The CDR3 spells CASSPPFSLQETQYF.

The chain recombines TRBV21-1 with TRBJ2-1; no DNA is available, so the TRBD2 call from TCRdb remains unchecked. TRBV21-1 is assigned pseudogene status. CDR3 size: 15 residues. CDR3 region: CASSKGSGVRNEQFF.

V usage is TRBV5-4 and J usage is TRBJ2-2; TCRdb designates TRBD2, a call that cannot be tested without DNA. The CDR3 totals 14 residues. Germline values: CDR1 SGHNT, CDR2 YYREEE (reference sequence). The CDR3 here is CASSFGSSGGELFF.

The rearrangement uses TRBV27 and TRBJ1-4. This CDR3 comprises 14 residues. Germline V gene data show CDR1 as MNHEY and CDR2 as SMNVEV (reference sequence). This CDR3 is CASKERATNEKLFF. Looking up the rest from reference TRBV27 and TRBJ1-4 gives the full variable domain: EAQVTQNPRYLITVTGKKLTVTCSQNMNHEYMSWYRQDPGLGLRQIYYSMNVEVTDKGDVPEGYKVSRKEKRNFPLILESPSPNQTSLYFCASKERATNEKLFFGSGTQLSVL.

CDR3: CATSSSGSRSYEQYF. The rearrangement uses TRBV15 and TRBJ2-7; TCRdb reports TRBD2, a call that lacks DNA to check it against. The germline V gene has CDR1 LNHNV and CDR2 YYDKDF (reference sequence). There are 15 residues in the CDR3.

The V gene is TRBV15, the J gene TRBJ1-4; the TRBD1 assignment by TCRdb is unverifiable without DNA. The CDR3 covers 17 residues. The germline CDR1 and CDR2 sequences are LNHNV and YYDKDF (reference sequence). The CDR3 protein is CATSREGTGGGGEKLFF.

The chain has TRBV20-1 and TRBJ1-2. CDR1 is DFQATT, CDR2 SNEGSKA, per germline (reference sequence). The CDR3 loop spans 14 amino acids. CDR3 protein: CSARAGISLSGYTF.

This chain uses TRBV5-1 with TRBJ2-3; TCRdb outputs TRBD2, but without DNA this stays unchecked. Germline V gene data show CDR1 as SGHRS and CDR2 as YFSETQ. This CDR3 region has 16 residues. CDR3 loop: CASSLAGEYSTDTQYF.

This chain uses TRBV20-1 with TRBJ2-7; lacking DNA, the TRBD2 call made by TCRdb goes unchecked. Germline V gene sequence: CDR1 DFQATT, CDR2 SNEGSKA (reference sequence). The CDR3 loop spans 12 amino acids. The CDR3 reads CSASVPSGEQYF.

The chain has TRBV12-3 or TRBV12-4 and TRBJ1-5; TCRdb designates TRBD1, a call that cannot be tested without DNA. This CDR3 has 18 residues. This CDR3 is CASSLRAGTRDSNQPQHF.

The chain uses TRBV4-1 and TRBJ2-1; TCRdb's assignment of TRBD2 cannot be checked, as there is no DNA. CDR3 length equals 14 residues. The germline V gene has CDR1 MGHRA and CDR2 YSYEKL. The CDR3 loop is CASSRGGPRNEQFF.